These 17 T cell receptor beta chains originate from one sample sequenced in a study of Ad26.COV2.S vaccination and SARS-CoV-2 variants. Treatment defined: 15 to 20 received Ad26.COV2.S at low or high dose, single or two shots; 5 received placebo; per-sample allocation not given. Samples came from day 63 after the first vaccine or placebo injection. TCRdb's copy holds only in-frame clones and misses some; the assay was immunoSEQ multiplex PCR. Here the sample spans 350,000 to 400,000 clones, around 85% being singletons. Source: peripheral blood, taken in a trial of Ad26.COV2.S vaccine versus placebo. The source is a person aged 18-60 years who received the Ad26.COV2.S COVID-19 vaccine or a placebo.

The chain employs TRBV4-3 and TRBJ1-2, with no clear D. Germline V gene data show CDR1 as LGHNA and CDR2 as YSLEER. Trimming stripped 0 bases from V and 8 bases from J, with 10 bases between. The CDR3 has 13 residues. CDR3 protein: CASSQEPRVGYTF. The CDR3, as DNA: TGCGCCAGCAGCCAAGAACCCCGGGTCGGCTACACCTTC.

This rearrangement joins TRBV7-8 to TRBJ1-5; D is perhaps TRBD1 (5 bases). This CDR3 comprises 15 residues. V gave up 3 bases and J gave up 1 base, with 10 bases separating them. CDR1 is SGHVS, CDR2 FQNEAQ, per germline. The CDR3 nucleotides are TGTGCCAGCAGCTTGGGGGGTAACAGCAATCAGCCCCAGCATTTT. It yields the protein CASSLGGNSNQPQHF. Full variable domain (missing parts from reference TRBV7-8 and TRBJ1-5): GAGVSQSPRYKVAKRGQDVALRCDPISGHVSLFWYQQALGQGPEFLTYFQNEAQLDKSGLPSDRFFAERPEGSVSTLKIQRTQQEDSAVYLCASSLGGNSNQPQHFGDGTRLSIL.

V and J are TRBV2 and TRBJ2-7, with D perhaps TRBD1 or TRBD2 (6 bases each). CDR1 and CDR2 (germline): SNHLY, FYNNEI. There are 13 residues in the CDR3. V shed 8 bases and J shed 7 bases, with 18 bases lying between them. CDR3 region: CASSEGGLREQYF. DNA of the CDR3: TGTGCCAGCTCCGAGGGGGGCCTACGGGAGCAGTACTTC.

The CDR3 nucleotides read TGCGCCAGCAGCTCAATCCAAAAGGACAGTGCGGGCATTCAGTACTTC. Residues: CASSSIQKDSAGIQYF. The V gene is TRBV5-1, the J gene TRBJ2-4, with D possibly being TRBD1 (6 bases). The CDR3 has 16 amino acids. CDR1 SGHRS and CDR2 YFSETQ come from the germline V gene. V was trimmed by 3 bases and J by 9 bases, leaving 22 bases between them.

The rearrangement joins TRBV4-2 to TRBJ2-2, with TRBD2 matching 7 bases. This CDR3 is built from 15 residues. With 1 base clipped from V and 3 bases from J, the junction kept 2 bases outside the gene matches. Per the germline V gene, CDR1 is LGHNA and CDR2 is YNFKEQ. The CDR3 sequence: CASSQGGGDTGELFF. The CDR3, as DNA: TGTGCCAGCAGCCAAGGGGGGGGAGACACCGGGGAGCTGTTTTTT.

The CDR3 reads CASSRQTSANEKLFF. The CDR3 coding sequence is TGTGCCAGCAGCAGACAGACCTCTGCTAATGAAAAACTGTTTTTT. This sequence joins TRBV13 and TRBJ1-4, with D possibly TRBD1 on 5 matching bases. Germline CDR1 PRHDT, CDR2 FYEKMQ (reference sequence). The CDR3 is 15 amino acids. V was shortened by 5 bases and J by 3 bases, with 13 bases between the two germline ends.

Points on this clone: This CDR3 is also generated by other DNA sequences in the sample. The rearrangement links TRBV12-3 or TRBV12-4 to TRBJ1-2; D is perhaps TRBD1 (6 bases). The CDR3 length is 12 residues. Deletions cut 6 bases from V and 5 bases from J, with 10 bases between. This chain's CDR3 is CASSPTGYGYTF. The CDR3 nucleotides read TGTGCCAGCAGCCCTACAGGGTATGGCTACACCTTC.

The chain combines TRBV7-2 with TRBJ2-5; TRBD2 might be the D (6 bases). Between the trimmed V and J ends, which lost 5 bases and 1 base, there was a span of 11 bases. The germline CDR1 and CDR2 sequences are SGHTA and FQGNSA. The CDR3 consists of 14 residues. Here the CDR3 reads CASSLLGGQETQYF. CDR3 DNA sequence: TGTGCCAGCAGCCTGCTCGGGGGCCAAGAGACCCAGTACTTC.

J is TRBJ2-1 and V is TRBV5-1, with D perhaps being TRBD1 or TRBD2 (6 bases each). From germline, CDR1 is SGHRS and CDR2 YFSETQ. V shed 0 bases and J shed 8 bases, with 15 bases lying between them. This CDR3 has 15 amino acids. CDR3 residues: CASSLEGGEGDEQFF. CDR3 sequence (DNA): TGCGCCAGCAGCTTGGAGGGGGGAGAGGGCGATGAGCAGTTCTTC.

The chain uses TRBV10-3 and TRBJ1-3, with D possibly TRBD1 on 5 matching bases. The CDR3 sequence is 15 residues long. Trimming took 6 bases from V and 1 from J, leaving 13 bases between them. Germline V lookup: CDR1 ENHRY, CDR2 SYGVKD. The CDR3 coding sequence is TGTGCCATCAGCGAGGGGAGGGAATCTGGAAACACCATATATTTT. As protein: CAISEGRESGNTIYF.

The CDR3 DNA sequence: TGCAGTGCTAGTCTAGGGGGAGTCAGCACTGAAGCTTTCTTT. It encodes CSASLGGVSTEAFF. V is TRBV20-1 and J is TRBJ1-1; D is possibly TRBD1 (6 bases). The CDR3 length is 14 residues. Germline lookup yields CDR1 DFQATT and CDR2 SNEGSKA (reference sequence). V was shortened by 3 bases and J by 4 bases, with 15 bases between the two germline ends.

The chain combines TRBV6-2 or TRBV6-3 with TRBJ2-5; 10 bases line up with TRBD2. The trim removed 5 bases at V and 5 bases at J, leaving 5 bases unmatched. This CDR3 contains 14 residues. CDR1 and CDR2 from the germline V gene are MNHEY and SVGEGT. DNA of the CDR3: TGTGCCAGCAGTCCCGGGGGACTAGCGGAGACCCAGTACTTC. Protein sequence: CASSPGGLAETQYF.

This clone was detected once. The rearrangement joins TRBV19 to TRBJ1-1; 7 bases are shared with TRBD1. Trimming removed 6 bases from V and 1 base from J; junction bases left unmatched: 17. Per the germline V gene, CDR1 is LNHDA and CDR2 is SQIVND (reference sequence). The CDR3 consists of 18 residues. The CDR3 DNA sequence: TGTGCCAGTAGCCCTCGGGGAGACAGGGTAGGAGGGAACACTGAAGCTTTCTTT. This gives the protein CASSPRGDRVGGNTEAFF.

This clone was picked up one time. This chain connects TRBV6-5 to TRBJ1-4, with D hard to call. This CDR3 comprises 15 residues. V lost 7 bases and J lost 0, with 12 bases in between. The germline V gene has CDR1 MNHEY and CDR2 SVGAGI. The CDR3 DNA is TGTGCCAGCACATCTTTGGGTGCAACTAATGAAAAACTGTTTTTT. It yields the protein CASTSLGATNEKLFF.

The chain recombines TRBV6-1 with TRBJ2-7; 7 bases map to TRBD1. The V and J ends lost 3 bases and 6 bases, in that order; junction bases with no gene match: 8. The CDR3 is 14 amino acids. Germline V gives CDR1 MNHNS, CDR2 SASEGT. CDR3 loop: CASSDRDSVREQYF. The CDR3 DNA reads as TGTGCCAGCAGTGATCGGGACAGCGTTCGCGAGCAGTACTTC.

This chain links TRBV27 with TRBJ2-7; 8 nucleotides align to TRBD1. The germline V gene has CDR1 MNHEY and CDR2 SMNVEV (reference sequence). With 6 bases clipped from V and 6 bases from J, the junction kept 16 bases outside the gene matches. The CDR3 loop spans 16 amino acids. CDR3 loop: CASRDRVALRPSEQYF. CDR3 nucleotides: TGTGCCAGCAGGGACAGGGTTGCCCTCCGGCCATCCGAGCAGTACTTC.

The chain uses TRBV3-1 (or the pseudogene TRBV3-2) and TRBJ1-5; 7 bases agree with TRBD1. Germline loops: CDR1 LGHDT, CDR2 YNNKEL (reference sequence). J was trimmed by 1 base and V by 4 bases; bases with no gene match: 4. This CDR3 is 15 amino acids long. CDR3 sequence (DNA): TGTGCCAGCAGCCCGACAGGGCCGAGCAATCAGCCCCAGCATTTT. Translating gives CASSPTGPSNQPQHF.